Below, one T cell receptor (beta chain) is given with its context. What it recognizes is unknown. This sample is drawn from a study of shared clonotypes between healthy human individuals. Looking at the study overall: Three plates each covered CD4 naive and memory; CD8 naive two, CD8 memory one. Study-wide points: The study generally estimated greater richness for naive than memory subsets.

Sorted-subset replicate PCR reactions were performed with around 200 ng DNA, corresponding to tens of thousands of T cell genomes. Source study methods: Filtering differed because ImmunoSEQ produced junction-only sequences that carried no quality scores. The repertoire was sequenced with immunoSEQ multiplex PCR; TCRdb's copy has only in-frame clones and lacks some. For V, J and clone size, that table is used; D and trimming come from the DNA. This table has roughly 2.5 million clones, 90% to 95% appearing once. The sequence derives from a young man in good health. Sequencing used naive CD4+ T cells sorted from blood. Regarding subset: CD45RA+ positively selected.

In nucleotides, the CDR3 is TGTGCCAGTAGTGCAACAGTAATGCGCCACGAGCAGTACTTC. It encodes CASSATVMRHEQYF. This sequence joins TRBV19 and TRBJ2-7, with unresolved D. Germline-derived CDR1 and CDR2 are LNHDA and SQIVND (reference sequence). The CDR3 sequence is 14 residues long. Trimming took off 5 bases at V and 5 bases at J, with 16 bases between the two ends.